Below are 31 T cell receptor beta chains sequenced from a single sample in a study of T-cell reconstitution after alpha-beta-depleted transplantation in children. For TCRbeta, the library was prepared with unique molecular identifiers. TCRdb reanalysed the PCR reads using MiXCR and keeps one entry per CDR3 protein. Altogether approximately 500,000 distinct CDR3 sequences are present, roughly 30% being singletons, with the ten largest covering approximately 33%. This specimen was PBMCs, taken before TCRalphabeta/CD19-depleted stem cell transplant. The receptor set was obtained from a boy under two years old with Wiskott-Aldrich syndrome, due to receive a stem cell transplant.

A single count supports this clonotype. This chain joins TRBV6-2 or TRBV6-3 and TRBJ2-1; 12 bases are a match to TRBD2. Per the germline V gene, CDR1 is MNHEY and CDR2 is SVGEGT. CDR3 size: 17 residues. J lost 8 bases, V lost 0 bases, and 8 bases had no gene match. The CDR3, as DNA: TGTGCCAGCAGTTACTCAAGGACTAGCGGGATCCAGGATGAGCAGTTCTTC. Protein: CASSYSRTSGIQDEQFF.

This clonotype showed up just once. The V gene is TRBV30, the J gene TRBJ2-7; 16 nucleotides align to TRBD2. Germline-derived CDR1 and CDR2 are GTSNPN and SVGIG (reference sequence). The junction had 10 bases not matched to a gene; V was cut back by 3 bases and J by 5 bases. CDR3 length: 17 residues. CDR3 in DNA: TGTGCCTGGAGCCCCGGGACTAGCGGGAGGGGTACCCACGAGCAGTACTTC. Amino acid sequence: CAWSPGTSGRGTHEQYF.

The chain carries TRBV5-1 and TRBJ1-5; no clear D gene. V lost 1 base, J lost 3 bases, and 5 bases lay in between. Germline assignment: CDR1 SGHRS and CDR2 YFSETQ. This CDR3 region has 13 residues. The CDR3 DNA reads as TGCGCCAGCAGCTTGACTTACAATCAGCCCCAGCATTTT. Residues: CASSLTYNQPQHF. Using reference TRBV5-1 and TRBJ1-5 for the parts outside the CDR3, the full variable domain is KAGVTQTPRYLIKTRGQQVTLSCSPISGHRSVSWYQQTPGQGLQFLFEYFSETQRNKGNFPGRFSGRQFSNSRSEMNVSTLELGDSALYLCASSLTYNQPQHFGDGTRLSIL.

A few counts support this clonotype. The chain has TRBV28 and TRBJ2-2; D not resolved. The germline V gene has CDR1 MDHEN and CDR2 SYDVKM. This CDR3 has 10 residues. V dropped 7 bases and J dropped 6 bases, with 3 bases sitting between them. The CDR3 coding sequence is TGTGCCAGCAAGGCCGGGGAGCTGTTTTTT. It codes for CASKAGELFF. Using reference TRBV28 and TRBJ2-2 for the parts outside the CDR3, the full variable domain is DVKVTQSSRYLVKRTGEKVFLECVQDMDHENMFWYRQDPGLGLRLIYFSYDVKMKEKGDIPEGYSVSREKKERFSLILESASTNQTSMYLCASKAGELFFGEGSRLTVL.

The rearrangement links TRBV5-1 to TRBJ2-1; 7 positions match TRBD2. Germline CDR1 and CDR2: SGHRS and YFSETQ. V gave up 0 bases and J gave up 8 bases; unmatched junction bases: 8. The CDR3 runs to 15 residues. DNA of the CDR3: TGCGCCAGCAGCTTGGGTCGAGGGAGGGTGGATGAGCAGTTCTTC. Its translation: CASSLGRGRVDEQFF.

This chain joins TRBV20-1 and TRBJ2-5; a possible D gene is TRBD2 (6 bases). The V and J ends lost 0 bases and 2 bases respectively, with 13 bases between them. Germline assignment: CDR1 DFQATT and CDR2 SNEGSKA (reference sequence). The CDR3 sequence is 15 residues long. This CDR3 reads CSARDPAGRQETQYF. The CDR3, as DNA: TGCAGTGCTAGAGATCCCGCGGGAAGACAAGAGACCCAGTACTTC.

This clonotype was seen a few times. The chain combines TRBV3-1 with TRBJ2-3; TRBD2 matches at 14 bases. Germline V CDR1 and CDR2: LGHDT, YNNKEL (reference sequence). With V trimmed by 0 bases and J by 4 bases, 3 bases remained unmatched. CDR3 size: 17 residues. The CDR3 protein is CASSQDEGLAGADTQYF. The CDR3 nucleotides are TGTGCCAGCAGCCAAGATGAGGGACTAGCGGGAGCAGATACGCAGTATTTT.

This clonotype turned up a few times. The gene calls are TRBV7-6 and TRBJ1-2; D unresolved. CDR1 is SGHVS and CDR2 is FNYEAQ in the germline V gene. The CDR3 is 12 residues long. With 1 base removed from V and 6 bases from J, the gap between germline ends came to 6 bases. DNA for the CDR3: TGTGCCAGCAGCTTAGACGGGAATGGCTACACCTTC. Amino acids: CASSLDGNGYTF.

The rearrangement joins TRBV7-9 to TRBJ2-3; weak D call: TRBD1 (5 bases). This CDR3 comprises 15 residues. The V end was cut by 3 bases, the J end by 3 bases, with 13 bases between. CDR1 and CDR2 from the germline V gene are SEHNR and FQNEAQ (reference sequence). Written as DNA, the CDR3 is TGTGCCAGCAGCTTCCGAGCAGGGTGGACAGATACGCAGTATTTT. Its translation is CASSFRAGWTDTQYF.

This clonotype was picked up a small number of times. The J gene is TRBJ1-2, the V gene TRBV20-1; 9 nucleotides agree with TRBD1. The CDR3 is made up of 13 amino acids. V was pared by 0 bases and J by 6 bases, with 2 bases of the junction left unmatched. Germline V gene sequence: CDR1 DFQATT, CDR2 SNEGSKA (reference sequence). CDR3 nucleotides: TGCAGTGCTAGAGAACAGGGGGCCCATGGCTACACCTTC. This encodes CSAREQGAHGYTF.

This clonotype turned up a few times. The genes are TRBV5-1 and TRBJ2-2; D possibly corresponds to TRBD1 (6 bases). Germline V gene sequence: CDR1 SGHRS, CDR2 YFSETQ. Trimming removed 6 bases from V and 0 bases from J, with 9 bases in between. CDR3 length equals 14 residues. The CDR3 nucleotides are TGCGCCAGCAATAAGGGGGCGAACACCGGGGAGCTGTTTTTT. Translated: CASNKGANTGELFF. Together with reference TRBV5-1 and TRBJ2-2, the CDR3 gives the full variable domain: KAGVTQTPRYLIKTRGQQVTLSCSPISGHRSVSWYQQTPGQGLQFLFEYFSETQRNKGNFPGRFSGRQFSNSRSEMNVSTLELGDSALYLCASNKGANTGELFFGEGSRLTVL.

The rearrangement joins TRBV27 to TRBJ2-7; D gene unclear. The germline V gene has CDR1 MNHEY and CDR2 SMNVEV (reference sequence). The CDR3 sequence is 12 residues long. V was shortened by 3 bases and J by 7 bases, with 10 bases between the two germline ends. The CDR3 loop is CASSFGNKEQYF. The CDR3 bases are TGTGCCAGCAGTTTTGGGAACAAAGAGCAGTACTTC.

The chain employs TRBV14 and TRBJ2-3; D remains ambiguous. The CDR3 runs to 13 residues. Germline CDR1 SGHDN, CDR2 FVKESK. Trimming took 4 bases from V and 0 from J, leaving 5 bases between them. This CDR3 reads CASSRFSTDTQYF. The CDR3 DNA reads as TGTGCCAGCAGCCGTTTTAGCACAGATACGCAGTATTTT.

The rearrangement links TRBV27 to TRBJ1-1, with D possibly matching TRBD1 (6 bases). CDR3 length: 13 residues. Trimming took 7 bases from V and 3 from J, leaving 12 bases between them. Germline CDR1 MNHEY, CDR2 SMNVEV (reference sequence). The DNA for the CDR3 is TGTGCCAGCACCAGACGACAGGACACTGAAGCTTTCTTT. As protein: CASTRRQDTEAFF.

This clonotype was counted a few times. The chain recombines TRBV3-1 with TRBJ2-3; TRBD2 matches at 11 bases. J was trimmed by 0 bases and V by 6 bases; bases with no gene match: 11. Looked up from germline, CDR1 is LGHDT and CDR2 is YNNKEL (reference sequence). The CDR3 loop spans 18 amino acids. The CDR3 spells CASSPPGLAGSSTDTQYF. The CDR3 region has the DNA TGTGCCAGCAGTCCCCCAGGACTAGCGGGTTCTAGCACAGATACGCAGTATTTT.

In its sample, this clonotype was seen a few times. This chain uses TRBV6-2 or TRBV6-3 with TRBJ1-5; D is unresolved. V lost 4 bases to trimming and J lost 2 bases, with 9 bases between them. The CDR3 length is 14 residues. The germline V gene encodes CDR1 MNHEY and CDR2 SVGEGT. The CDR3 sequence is CASSLTLRNQPQHF. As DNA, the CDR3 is TGTGCCAGCAGTTTGACACTTCGCAATCAGCCCCAGCATTTT.

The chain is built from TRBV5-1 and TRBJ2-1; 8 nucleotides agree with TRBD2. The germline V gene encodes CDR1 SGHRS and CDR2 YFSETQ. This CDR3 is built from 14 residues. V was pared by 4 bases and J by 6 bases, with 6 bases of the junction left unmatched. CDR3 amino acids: CASSDIAGTNEQFF. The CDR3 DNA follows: TGCGCCAGCAGCGACATAGCGGGAACCAATGAGCAGTTCTTC.

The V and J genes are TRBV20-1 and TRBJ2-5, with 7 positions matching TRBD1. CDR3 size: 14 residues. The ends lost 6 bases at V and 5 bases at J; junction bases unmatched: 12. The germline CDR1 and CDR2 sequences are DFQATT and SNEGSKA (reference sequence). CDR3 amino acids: CSALSGQTYETQYF. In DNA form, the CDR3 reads TGCAGTGCCCTATCGGGACAGACCTACGAGACCCAGTACTTC.

CDR3 sequence reads: CSANRGRMGEQFF. Here the CDR3 DNA reads TGCAGTGCTAACAGGGGGCGGATGGGAGAGCAGTTCTTC. This chain joins TRBV20-1 and TRBJ2-1; 9 bases are a match to TRBD1. Germline CDR1 DFQATT, CDR2 SNEGSKA (reference sequence). Unmatched junction bases numbered 8, after V lost 4 bases and J lost 10 bases. This CDR3 has 13 amino acids.

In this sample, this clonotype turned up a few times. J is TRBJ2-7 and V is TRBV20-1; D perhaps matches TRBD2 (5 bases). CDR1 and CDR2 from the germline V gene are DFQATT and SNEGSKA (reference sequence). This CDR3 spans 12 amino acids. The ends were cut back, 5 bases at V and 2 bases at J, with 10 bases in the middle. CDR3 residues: CSAGETTYEQYF. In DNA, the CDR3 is TGCAGTGCTGGGGAGACCACCTACGAGCAGTACTTC.

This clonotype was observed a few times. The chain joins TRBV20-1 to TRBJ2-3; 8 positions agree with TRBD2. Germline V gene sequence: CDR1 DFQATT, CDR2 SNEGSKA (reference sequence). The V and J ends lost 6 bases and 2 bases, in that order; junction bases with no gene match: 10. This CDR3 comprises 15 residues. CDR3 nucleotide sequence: TGCAGTGCCACCGTAGCGGGGACTTACACAGATACGCAGTATTTT. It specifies CSATVAGTYTDTQYF.

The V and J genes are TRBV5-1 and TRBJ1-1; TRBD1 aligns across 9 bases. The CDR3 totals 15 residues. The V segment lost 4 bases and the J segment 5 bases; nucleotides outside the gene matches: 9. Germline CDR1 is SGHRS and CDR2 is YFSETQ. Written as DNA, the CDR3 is TGCGCCAGCAGCACGGGACAGGGAGCGGGAACTGAAGCTTTCTTT. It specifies CASSTGQGAGTEAFF.

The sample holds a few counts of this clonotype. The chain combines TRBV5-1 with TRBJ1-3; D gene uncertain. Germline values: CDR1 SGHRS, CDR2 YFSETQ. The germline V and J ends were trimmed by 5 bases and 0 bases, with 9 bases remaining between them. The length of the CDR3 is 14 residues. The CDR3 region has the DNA TGCGCCAGCAGAAGGCAGAGCTCTGGAAACACCATATATTTT. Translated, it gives CASRRQSSGNTIYF.

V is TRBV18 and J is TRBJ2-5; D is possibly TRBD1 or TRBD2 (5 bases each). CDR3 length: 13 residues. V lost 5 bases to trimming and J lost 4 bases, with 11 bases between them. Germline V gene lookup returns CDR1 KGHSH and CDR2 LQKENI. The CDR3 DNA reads TGTGCCAGCTCAGGGGGACCGTTAGAGACCCAGTACTTC. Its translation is CASSGGPLETQYF.

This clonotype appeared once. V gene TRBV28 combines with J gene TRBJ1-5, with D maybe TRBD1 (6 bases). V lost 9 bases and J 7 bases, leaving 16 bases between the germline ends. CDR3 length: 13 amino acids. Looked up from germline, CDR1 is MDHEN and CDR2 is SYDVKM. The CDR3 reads CASKGGGRQPQHF. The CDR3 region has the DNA TGTGCCAGTAAAGGGGGGGGGCGGCAGCCCCAGCATTTT.

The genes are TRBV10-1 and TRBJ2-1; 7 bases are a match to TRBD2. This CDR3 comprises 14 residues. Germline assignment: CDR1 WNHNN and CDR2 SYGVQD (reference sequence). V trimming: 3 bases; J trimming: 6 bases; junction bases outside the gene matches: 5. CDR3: CASSEMGLPNEQFF. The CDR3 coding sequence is TGCGCCAGCAGTGAAATGGGACTACCCAATGAGCAGTTCTTC.

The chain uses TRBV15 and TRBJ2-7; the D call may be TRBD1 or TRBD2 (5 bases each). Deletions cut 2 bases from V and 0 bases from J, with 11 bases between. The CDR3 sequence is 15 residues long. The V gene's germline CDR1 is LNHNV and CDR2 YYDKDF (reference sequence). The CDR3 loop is CATSRLRGVSYEQYF. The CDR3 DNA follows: TGTGCCACCAGCAGATTACGAGGGGTCTCCTACGAGCAGTACTTC.

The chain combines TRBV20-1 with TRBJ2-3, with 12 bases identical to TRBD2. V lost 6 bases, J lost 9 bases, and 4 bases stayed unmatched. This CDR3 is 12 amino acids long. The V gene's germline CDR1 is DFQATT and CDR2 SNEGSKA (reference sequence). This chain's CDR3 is CSATSGSATQYF. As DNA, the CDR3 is TGCAGTGCGACTAGCGGGAGCGCCACGCAGTATTTT.

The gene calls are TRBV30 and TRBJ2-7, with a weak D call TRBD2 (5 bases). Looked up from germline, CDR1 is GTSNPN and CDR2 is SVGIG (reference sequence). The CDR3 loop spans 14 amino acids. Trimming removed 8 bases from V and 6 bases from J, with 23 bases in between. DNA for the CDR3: TGTGCCGGCTCGTGGACCCGGCGGGCCAGCGAGCAGTACTTC. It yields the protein CAGSWTRRASEQYF.

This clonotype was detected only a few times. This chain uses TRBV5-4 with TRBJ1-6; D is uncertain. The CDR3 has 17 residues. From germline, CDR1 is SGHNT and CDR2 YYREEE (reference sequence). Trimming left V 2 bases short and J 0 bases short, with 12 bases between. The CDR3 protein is CASSLRIFSSYNSPLHF. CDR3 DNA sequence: TGTGCCAGCAGCTTAAGGATCTTCAGCTCCTATAATTCACCCCTCCACTTT.

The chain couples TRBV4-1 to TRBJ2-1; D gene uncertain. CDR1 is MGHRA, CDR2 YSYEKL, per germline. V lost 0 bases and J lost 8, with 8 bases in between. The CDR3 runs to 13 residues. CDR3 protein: CASSQDRGYEQFF. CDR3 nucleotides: TGCGCCAGCAGCCAAGATCGAGGCTATGAGCAGTTCTTC.